One TCR beta chain is described in this entry. Other DNA sequences in the sample encode the same CDR3. Sequencing used immunoSEQ multiplex PCR; TCRdb keeps in-frame clones, though not all of them. The sample has tens of thousands of clones, roughly four fifths seen once; the top ten hold nearly 0.7%. This entry belongs to a study of OX40 agonist ivuxolimab in advanced cancers. Germline values: CDR1 SGHRS, CDR2 YFSETQ. V was clipped by 0 bases and J by 5 bases; unmatched bases: 4. The CDR3 covers 15 residues. The origin of this receptor is an adult with an advanced solid tumor such as melanoma, head and neck, liver or kidney cancer. The gene calls are TRBV5-1 and TRBJ1-5, with 8 positions matching TRBD1. Material: CD4+ or CD8+ T cells sorted from blood, obtained in a trial of the OX40 agonist ivuxolimab. CDR3 bases: TGCGCCAGCAGCTTGGGCGACAGGGGAGATCAGCCCCAGCATTTT. It translates to CASSLGDRGDQPQHF. The entire variable domain, with the rest obtained from reference TRBV5-1 and TRBJ1-5, is as follows: KAGVTQTPRYLIKTRGQQVTLSCSPISGHRSVSWYQQTPGQGLQFLFEYFSETQRNKGNFPGRFSGRQFSNSRSEMNVSTLELGDSALYLCASSLGDRGDQPQHFGDGTRLSIL.